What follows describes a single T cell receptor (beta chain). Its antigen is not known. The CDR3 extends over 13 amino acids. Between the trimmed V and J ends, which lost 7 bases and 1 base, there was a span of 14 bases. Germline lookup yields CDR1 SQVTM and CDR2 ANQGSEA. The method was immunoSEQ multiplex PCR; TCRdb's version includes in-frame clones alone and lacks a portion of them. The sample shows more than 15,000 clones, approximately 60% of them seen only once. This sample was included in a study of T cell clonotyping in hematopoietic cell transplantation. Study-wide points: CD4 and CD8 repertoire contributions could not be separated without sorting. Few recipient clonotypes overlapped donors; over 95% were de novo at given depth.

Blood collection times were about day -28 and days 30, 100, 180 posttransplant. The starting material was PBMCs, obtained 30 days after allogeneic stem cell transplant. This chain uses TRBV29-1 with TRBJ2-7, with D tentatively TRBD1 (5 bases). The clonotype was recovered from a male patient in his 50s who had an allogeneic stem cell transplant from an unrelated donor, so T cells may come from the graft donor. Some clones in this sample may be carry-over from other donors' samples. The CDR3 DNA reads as TGCAGCGGAGTCGGACACGGATCCTACGAGCAGTACTTC. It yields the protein CSGVGHGSYEQYF.